The 13 T cell receptor beta chains below come from one sample, sequenced in a study of T cells in Graves' hyperthyroidism and ophthalmopathy. RNA transcripts gave rise to amplified TCR beta CDR3 regions. During a first-round RT-PCR of the TCR CDR3, the HTBI primer set was used. One entry per CDR3 protein, called by TCRdb with MiXCR from the multiplex PCR reads. This table has about 720,000 distinct CDR3 sequences, around 19% appearing once. Sample: blood. These receptors originate from a woman aged 50 to 60 with Graves' hyperthyroidism that later progressed to Graves' ophthalmopathy.

Many counts were recorded for this clonotype. The V gene is TRBV28, the J gene TRBJ2-7, with 9 bases that match TRBD1. This CDR3 comprises 13 residues. The germline V gene encodes CDR1 MDHEN and CDR2 SYDVKM. Trimming cost V 9 bases and J 3 bases; bases outside gene matches: 6. The CDR3 region has the DNA TGTGCCAGTACCGAGGACAGGGGCTACGAGCAGTACTTC. Translation gives CASTEDRGYEQYF.

This rearrangement joins TRBV15 to TRBJ2-2, with 9 bases fitting TRBD1. The germline V gene has CDR1 LNHNV and CDR2 YYDKDF (reference sequence). V lost 0 bases and J lost 6; bases outside the gene matches: 2. This CDR3 contains 15 residues. The CDR3 region has the DNA TGTGCCACCAGCAGAGATCGGACAGGGGCCGGGGAGCTGTTTTTT. Residues: CATSRDRTGAGELFF. The full variable domain, with the rest looked up from reference TRBV15 and TRBJ2-2, is DAMVIQNPRYQVTQFGKPVTLSCSQTLNHNVMYWYQQKSSQAPKLLFHYYDKDFNNEADTPDNFQSRRPNTSFCFLDIRSPGLGDTAMYLCATSRDRTGAGELFFGEGSRLTVL.

Only a few counts were recorded for this clonotype. CDR3 loop: CASSSTGGEAPNYGYTF. The CDR3 DNA reads as TGTGCCAGCAGCTCCACTGGGGGGGAGGCTCCTAACTATGGCTACACCTTC. The chain combines TRBV7-9 with TRBJ1-2; maybe TRBD1 (5 bases). CDR1 SEHNR and CDR2 FQNEAQ come from the germline V gene (reference sequence). CDR3 length equals 17 residues. V was pared by 4 bases and J by 0 bases, with 18 bases between.

This clonotype was seen only once. The junction does not match germline at one end; this may be a read error. V and J are TRBV5-1 and TRBJ1-4, with D unclear. CDR3 length equals 13 residues. Looked up from germline, CDR1 is SGHRS and CDR2 is YFSETQ. The CDR3 is CVSGGGPNEKLFF. Here the CDR3 DNA reads TGCGTCAGCGGAGGCGGCCCTAATGAAAAACTGTTTTTT.

This clonotype came up a few times. This chain joins TRBV20-1 and TRBJ2-7; possibly TRBD2 for D (6 bases). V shed 5 bases and J shed 7 bases, with 15 bases lying between them. CDR3 length equals 12 residues. In germline, CDR1 is DFQATT, CDR2 SNEGSKA (reference sequence). CDR3 in amino acids: CSAPTRTLEQYF. The CDR3 coding sequence is TGCAGTGCTCCGACTAGAACTCTGGAGCAGTACTTC.

Details on this clonotype: A read error may explain this, as a much larger clone is one base away. The rearrangement links TRBV30 to TRBJ1-5, with a tentative D call TRBD1 (6 bases). The CDR3 consists of 15 residues. V was clipped by 4 bases and J by 4 bases, with 17 bases between them. Germline V CDR1 and CDR2: GTSNPN, SVGIG (reference sequence). Written as DNA, the CDR3 is TGTGCCTGGACCGAGGGGGGGGGCAGGAATCAGCCCCAGCATTTT. Protein product: CAWTEGGGRNQPQHF. Variable domain in full (rest from reference TRBV30 and TRBJ1-5): SQTIHQWPATLVQPVGSPLSLECTVEGTSNPNLYWYRQAAGRGLQLLFYSVGIGQISSEVPQNLSASRPQDRQFILSSKKLLLSDSGFYLCAWTEGGGRNQPQHFGDGTRLSIL.

This clonotype was counted between two and nine times. V usage is TRBV19 and J usage is TRBJ2-2, with D possibly matching TRBD2 (6 bases). CDR3 size: 16 residues. V was cut by 4 bases and J by 6 bases, with 18 bases left in between. The germline V gene encodes CDR1 LNHDA and CDR2 SQIVND (reference sequence). CDR3 nucleotide sequence: TGTGCCAGTAGTACCGAGGGAGGTCTCTCCGCCGGGGAGCTGTTTTTT. Translated, it gives CASSTEGGLSAGELFF.

This clonotype has a handful of counts. It may be a read error: a sequence one base away is much more abundant. The chain is built from TRBV11-2 and TRBJ2-7, with 9 bases lining up with TRBD2. Germline CDR1 SGHAT, CDR2 FQNNGV. The CDR3 has 16 amino acids. V dropped 4 bases and J dropped 7; count of bases not matched to a gene: 14. The CDR3, as DNA: TGTGCCAGCAGCTCAGTTGGCCTAGCGGGGCCTGAGGAGCAGTACTTC. Translating it yields CASSSVGLAGPEEQYF.

The chain carries TRBV4-1 and TRBJ2-7; TRBD1 or TRBD2 may be the D gene (5 bases each). Germline V lookup: CDR1 MGHRA, CDR2 YSYEKL. V was clipped by 1 base and J by 0 bases, with 13 bases between them. This CDR3 is 16 amino acids long. The CDR3 here is CASSQGTGRDSYEQYF. CDR3 bases: TGCGCCAGCAGCCAAGGTACGGGACGGGACTCCTACGAGCAGTACTTC.

The V call is TRBV7-2, the J call TRBJ2-2; D might be TRBD2 (6 bases). Germline CDR1 and CDR2: SGHTA and FQGNSA. The germline V and J ends were trimmed by 0 bases and 2 bases, with 13 bases remaining between them. The length of the CDR3 is 17 residues. The CDR3 sequence: CASSLAPVGGNTGELFF. In DNA form, the CDR3 reads TGTGCCAGCAGCTTAGCTCCTGTCGGGGGAAACACCGGGGAGCTGTTTTTT. Complete variable domain (other parts from reference TRBV7-2 and TRBJ2-2): GAGVSQSPSNKVTEKGKDVELRCDPISGHTALYWYRQSLGQGLEFLIYFQGNSAPDKSGLPSDRFSAERTGGSVSTLTIQRTQQEDSAVYLCASSLAPVGGNTGELFFGEGSRLTVL.

The chain employs TRBV10-3 and TRBJ2-3; no reliable D call. The CDR3 is 12 residues long. Germline V lookup: CDR1 ENHRY, CDR2 SYGVKD. Between the trimmed V and J ends, which lost 6 bases and 2 bases, there was a span of 6 bases. This chain's CDR3 is CAIRSTTDTQYF. CDR3 sequence (DNA): TGTGCCATCAGGAGTACCACAGATACGCAGTATTTT.

This clonotype has ten or more counts. This chain uses TRBV3-1 with TRBJ2-7; 8 nucleotides match TRBD2. This CDR3 has 14 residues. J lost 4 bases, V lost 5 bases, and 7 bases had no gene match. Germline CDR1 is LGHDT and CDR2 is YNNKEL (reference sequence). The CDR3 sequence is CASSLSGGPYEQYF. In DNA form, the CDR3 reads TGTGCCAGCAGCTTATCGGGGGGGCCTTACGAGCAGTACTTC.

The V call is TRBV3-1, the J call TRBJ2-2; 9 bases align to TRBD1. The CDR3 runs to 15 residues. Trimming removed 6 bases from V and 4 bases from J; junction bases left unmatched: 6. Per the germline V gene, CDR1 is LGHDT and CDR2 is YNNKEL (reference sequence). The DNA for the CDR3 is TGTGCCAGCAGTCCCGGGACAGGGCCCACCGGGGAGCTGTTTTTT. The encoded protein is CASSPGTGPTGELFF.